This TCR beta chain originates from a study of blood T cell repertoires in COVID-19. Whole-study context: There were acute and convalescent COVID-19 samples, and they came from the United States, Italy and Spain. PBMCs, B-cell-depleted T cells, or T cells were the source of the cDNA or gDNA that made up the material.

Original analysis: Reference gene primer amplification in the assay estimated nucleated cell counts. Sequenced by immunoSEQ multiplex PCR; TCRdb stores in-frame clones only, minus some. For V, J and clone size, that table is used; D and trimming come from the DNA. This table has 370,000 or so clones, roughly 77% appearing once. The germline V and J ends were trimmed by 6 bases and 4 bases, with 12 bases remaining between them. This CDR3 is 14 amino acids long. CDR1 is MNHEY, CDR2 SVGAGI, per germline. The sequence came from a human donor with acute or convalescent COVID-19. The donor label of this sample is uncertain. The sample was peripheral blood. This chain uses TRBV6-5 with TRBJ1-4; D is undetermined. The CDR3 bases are TGTGCCAGCAGCCCCCGCCCGGGTAATGAAAAACTGTTTTTT. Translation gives CASSPRPGNEKLFF.